This T cell receptor beta chain was identified during a study of CD8+CD57+ T cells in acquired aplastic anemia (dated by TCRdb to between 2017 and 2018). A note on the overall study: A mean of around 3.2 ug of DNA, ranging from about 0.17 to 30 ug, was extracted from sorted CD4+ and CD8+ cells. A CD8+CD57+ expansion meant a frequency higher than the mean frequency seen in healthy subjects. On the study overall, not on this receptor specifically: No significant difference in CD8+ Simpson's diversity was found between patients and healthy controls (P=0.060). Although roughly 30 CD8+ CDR3 sequences were shared by patients and controls, these sequences appeared highly expressed in patients and within the immunodominant clones of patients.

From the germline V gene, CDR1 is MDHEN and CDR2 is SYDVKM. The CDR3 starts with the cysteine, ends with the phenylalanine, and has 16 residues. Left in the record is the CDR3 DNA by itself, 48 bases read in frame from the first base. V lost 6 bases and J lost 9 bases, and the count of bases not matched to a germline gene is 15. On this clonotype itself: The antigen it binds to is not known. Base qualities are not provided; no much larger clone lies one nucleotide away.

Profiling of TCR beta VDJ combinations and CDR3 sequences used genomic DNA as the template. An Illumina HiSeq 2000 was the platform used for TCR repertoire sequencing. On the authors' methods: Repertoires were assessed using TRBV/TRBJ rearrangement plots, CDR3 size and DJ length profiles, and Simpson's diversity index. Whichever DNA sequence was most abundant in the deep sequencing data was defined as the immunodominant clone. CDR3 amino acid sequences were checked for sharing across subjects and were also compared against the VDJdb database and published repertoires. TCRdb trimmed the raw reads at Q25, called clones with MiXCR and kept productive beta chains. Each CDR3 protein appears once, grouped with its most common genes and DNA. It is TCRdb's table, rather than the study itself, that gives the V and J calls and clone size. In all, the sample holds hundreds of thousands of distinct CDR3 sequences, and over 25% of those were seen once. The ten biggest clones cover approximately 0.82% of the sample.

Patients chosen for sequencing had shown expansion of CD8+CD57+ cells by flow cytometry. Every patient had severe acquired aplastic anemia, diagnosed using the International Study of Aplastic Anemia and Agranulocytosis and Camitta criteria. Patients had received no therapy at the time of blood sampling. TCR repertoires of sorted CD4+ and CD8+ blood T cells from severe aplastic anemia patients and healthy subjects were deep-sequenced in the study. Patients were enrolled under clinicaltrials.gov protocols 00001620, 01623167, 00001397, 00071045, 00081523 and 00961064 in the USA. Ficoll-Paque density gradient centrifugation was used to isolate peripheral blood mononuclear cells. Before DNA extraction, CD4+ and CD8+ T cells were sorted with FACS or magnetic beads.

This TCR derives from a human donor with aplastic anemia. The chain employs TRBV28 and TRBJ1-2, with 11 middle bases fitting TRBD1. The sequencing input was sorted CD4+, CD8+, or CD8+CD57+ T cells (not recorded which) from PBMCs. The CDR3 in this case is CASRLDRGLALGRYTF. Read as DNA, the sequence is TGTGCCAGCAGATTGGACAGGGGGCTCGCCCTCGGACGCTACACCTTC.